What follows are 29 T cell receptor beta chains derived from one specimen sequenced in a study of blood T cell repertoires in COVID-19. The data were produced by immunoSEQ multiplex PCR, yet TCRdb's version contains in-frame clones alone and is incomplete. The sample consists of under 200,000 clones, 85% to 90% of them appearing once. Sample: peripheral blood. These receptors were collected from a man aged 55 to 70 with COVID-19, enrolled during active disease.

This clone was seen once. The chain joins TRBV3-1 (or the pseudogene TRBV3-2) to TRBJ1-5; no clear D gene. Per germline, CDR1 LGHDT and CDR2 YNNKEL (reference sequence). The CDR3 covers 14 residues. With 3 bases removed from V and 2 bases from J, the gap between germline ends came to 8 bases. CDR3 protein: CASSHQFGNQPQHF. The CDR3 bases are TGTGCCAGCAGCCATCAGTTCGGCAATCAGCCCCAGCATTTT.

The V call is TRBV29-1, the J call TRBJ2-7; 8 nucleotides line up with TRBD1. The V gene end was trimmed by 6 bases and the J gene end by 2 bases; junction bases not matched to a gene: 6. Germline loops: CDR1 SQVTM, CDR2 ANQGSEA. The CDR3 runs 13 residues. CDR3 sequence reads: CSVGTGSTYEQYF. CDR3 nucleotide sequence: TGCAGCGTAGGGACAGGTTCTACCTACGAGCAGTACTTC.

The chain joins TRBV24-1 to TRBJ2-1, with 9 bases fitting TRBD1. The CDR3 contains 18 residues. The germline gives CDR1 KGHDR, CDR2 SFDVKD. The V segment lost 3 bases and the J segment 3 bases; nucleotides outside the gene matches: 11. CDR3 sequence (DNA): TGTGCCACCAGTGATCCTGCGTCTGCGGGACAGGGCTACAATGAGCAGTTCTTC. Residues: CATSDPASAGQGYNEQFF.

V and J are TRBV7-3 and TRBJ2-3; 8 bases are a match to TRBD1. Germline V gives CDR1 SGHTA, CDR2 FQGTGA. The CDR3 is 17 residues long. Germline trimming cut 5 bases from V and 5 bases from J; bases unmatched to any gene: 15. CDR3 in amino acids: CASSRNPTGERGDTQYF. The CDR3 DNA reads TGTGCCAGCAGCAGAAATCCGACAGGGGAGCGAGGAGATACGCAGTATTTT. Supplemented by reference TRBV7-3 and TRBJ2-3, the full variable domain reads GAGVSQTPSNKVTEKGKYVELRCDPISGHTALYWYRQSLGQGPEFLIYFQGTGAADDSGLPNDRFFAVRPEGSVSTLKIQRTERGDSAVYLCASSRNPTGERGDTQYFGPGTRLTVL.

This chain links TRBV29-1 with TRBJ1-1; no reliable D call. From germline, CDR1 is SQVTM and CDR2 ANQGSEA. The CDR3 length is 12 residues. The chain's CDR3 is CSVIDTHTEAFF. The CDR3 region has the DNA TGCAGTGTAATAGACACCCACACTGAAGCTTTCTTT.

This clone appeared a single time. V and J are TRBV7-2 and TRBJ1-1; TRBD1 might be the D (6 bases). The CDR3 extends over 14 amino acids. Trimming pared 5 bases from V and 0 bases from J, leaving 10 bases between. Germline CDR1 reads SGHTA; CDR2 reads FQGNSA. CDR3 DNA sequence: TGTGCCAGCAGCCACGGACAGCTGAACACTGAAGCTTTCTTT. Translating gives CASSHGQLNTEAFF.

Comment on this clone: One end of the junction is discordant with germline, which a read error may explain. The chain has TRBV7-7 and TRBJ1-1; weak D call: TRBD1 (6 bases). Germline V gene sequence: CDR1 SSHAT, CDR2 FNYEAQ (reference sequence). This CDR3 contains 13 residues. CDR3 DNA: TGTGCTAGCAGCTACAGGGTGGGTACTGAAGCTTTCTTT. It is translated as CASSYRVGTEAFF.

The chain is built from TRBV7-9 and TRBJ2-7, with TRBD1 matching over 7 bases. Trimming removed 5 bases from V and 3 bases from J; junction bases left unmatched: 4. The CDR3 contains 13 residues. CDR1 SEHNR and CDR2 FQNEAQ come from the germline V gene (reference sequence). The CDR3 region has the DNA TGTGCCAGCAGCACGAGGGGGCTCTACGAGCAGTACTTC. The encoded protein is CASSTRGLYEQYF.

This sequence joins TRBV6-5 and TRBJ2-5; no definite D call. V lost 6 bases and J 2 bases, leaving 10 bases between the germline ends. Per the germline V gene, CDR1 is MNHEY and CDR2 is SVGAGI. This CDR3 has 13 residues. The CDR3 DNA sequence: TGTGCCAGCAGCCACCAGAAACAAGAGACCCAGTACTTC. Translating gives CASSHQKQETQYF.

The chain uses TRBV7-3 and TRBJ2-7; 8 positions agree with TRBD1. V dropped 3 bases and J dropped 6; count of bases not matched to a gene: 4. The CDR3 runs 13 residues. Germline CDR1 reads SGHTA; CDR2 reads FQGTGA. In nucleotides, the CDR3 is TGTGCCAGCAGCTTGGGGACAGGTCTCGAGCAGTACTTC. Its translation is CASSLGTGLEQYF. Together with reference TRBV7-3 and TRBJ2-7, the CDR3 gives the full variable domain: GAGVSQTPSNKVTEKGKYVELRCDPISGHTALYWYRQSLGQGPEFLIYFQGTGAADDSGLPNDRFFAVRPEGSVSTLKIQRTERGDSAVYLCASSLGTGLEQYFGPGTRLTVT.

This chain joins TRBV19 and TRBJ2-3; D might be TRBD1 (5 bases). Germline assignment: CDR1 LNHDA and CDR2 SQIVND (reference sequence). CDR3 length: 14 residues. V was shortened by 3 bases and J by 6 bases, with 13 bases between the two germline ends. The CDR3 loop reads CASSIGRVTDTQYF. The CDR3 coding sequence is TGTGCCAGTAGTATCGGCAGGGTAACCGATACGCAGTATTTT.

The V gene is TRBV5-1, the J gene TRBJ2-4; D unresolved. Deletions cut 0 bases from V and 0 bases from J, with 4 bases between. The length of the CDR3 is 14 residues. Per the germline V gene, CDR1 is SGHRS and CDR2 is YFSETQ. The DNA for the CDR3 is TGCGCCAGCAGCTTGGACACAGCCAAAAACATTCAGTACTTC. Amino acid sequence: CASSLDTAKNIQYF.

The chain is built from TRBV6-6 and TRBJ1-1; 7 nucleotides match TRBD1. V was clipped by 6 bases and J by 1 base; unmatched bases: 2. There are 13 residues in the CDR3. CDR1 and CDR2 (germline): MNHNY, SVGAGI (reference sequence). DNA of the CDR3: TGTGCCAGCAGCGGACAGGAGAACACTGAAGCTTTCTTT. Translating gives CASSGQENTEAFF.

The V gene is TRBV29-1, the J gene TRBJ2-1, with D perhaps TRBD2 (6 bases). Germline-derived CDR1 and CDR2 are SQVTM and ANQGSEA. V lost 2 bases to trimming and J lost 4 bases, with 12 bases between them. The CDR3 loop spans 14 amino acids. DNA for the CDR3: TGCAGCGTTGAACTAGCGCGTAATTACAATGAGCAGTTCTTC. Protein product: CSVELARNYNEQFF.

The chain recombines TRBV7-2 with TRBJ2-2, with no clear D. V was pared by 1 base and J by 2 bases, with 8 bases between. Germline CDR1 is SGHTA and CDR2 is FQGNSA. This CDR3 is 15 amino acids long. The CDR3 nucleotides read TGTGCCAGCAGCTTAGGTCCGGTAAACACCGGGGAGCTGTTTTTT. Residues: CASSLGPVNTGELFF.

This chain uses TRBV20-1 with TRBJ2-1; D uncertain. Germline assignment: CDR1 DFQATT and CDR2 SNEGSKA (reference sequence). Trimming shortened V by 5 bases and J by 2 bases, and 4 bases separated the two germline ends. This CDR3 spans 11 amino acids. The CDR3 region has the DNA TGCAGTGCTCCAGCCTACAATGAGCAGTTCTTC. Translation: CSAPAYNEQFF.

This clone occurred a few times. V is TRBV6-1 and J is TRBJ1-6; perhaps TRBD1 as D (6 bases). This CDR3 has 15 amino acids. The germline CDR1 and CDR2 sequences are MNHNS and SASEGT. The V and J ends lost 3 bases and 7 bases respectively, with 13 bases between them. The CDR3 DNA follows: TGTGCCAGCAGTGACGCCCGGACAGCAAATTCACCCCTCCACTTT. Protein: CASSDARTANSPLHF.

The chain employs TRBV19 and TRBJ1-1, with a tentative D call TRBD1 (6 bases). This CDR3 region has 16 residues. With 3 bases removed from V and 1 base from J, the gap between germline ends came to 15 bases. Germline V gene sequence: CDR1 LNHDA, CDR2 SQIVND (reference sequence). CDR3 region: CASSIYQGTANTEAFF. DNA of the CDR3: TGTGCCAGTAGTATTTATCAGGGGACGGCGAACACTGAAGCTTTCTTT.

The chain is built from TRBV29-1 and TRBJ1-1; TRBD1 is a possible D gene (5 bases). Per the germline V gene, CDR1 is SQVTM and CDR2 is ANQGSEA. This CDR3 spans 12 amino acids. V was pared by 4 bases and J by 3 bases, with 9 bases between. The CDR3 here is CSVVGVDTEAFF. CDR3 DNA sequence: TGCAGCGTTGTAGGGGTGGACACTGAAGCTTTCTTT.

V is TRBV2 and J is TRBJ2-2, with 12 positions matching TRBD2. J lost 1 base, V lost 5 bases, and 5 bases had no gene match. This CDR3 is built from 17 residues. Germline V gene lookup returns CDR1 SNHLY and CDR2 FYNNEI. As DNA, the CDR3 is TGTGCCAGCAGTTCTCTAGCGGGGGGGCAGAACACCGGGGAGCTGTTTTTT. This encodes CASSSLAGGQNTGELFF.

V usage is TRBV27 and J usage is TRBJ1-5; 8 bases agree with TRBD1. Trimming cost V 4 bases and J 4 bases; bases outside gene matches: 6. CDR1 is MNHEY, CDR2 SMNVEV, per germline (reference sequence). The CDR3 loop spans 15 amino acids. CDR3 nucleotide sequence: TGTGCCAGCAGTTCCGGGACAGGTAGAAATCAGCCCCAGCATTTT. Translated, it gives CASSSGTGRNQPQHF.

The CDR3 protein is CAHNRGPDSPLHF. As DNA, the CDR3 is TGTGCCCATAACAGGGGGCCTGATTCACCCCTCCACTTT. The rearrangement links TRBV30 to TRBJ1-6; 9 bases are a match to TRBD1. The CDR3 contains 13 residues. V lost 8 bases to trimming and J lost 8 bases; unmatched junction nucleotides: 7. Germline V gene data show CDR1 as GTSNPN and CDR2 as SVGIG (reference sequence). The full variable domain, completed using reference TRBV30 and TRBJ1-6, is SQTIHQWPATLVQPVGSPLSLECTVEGTSNPNLYWYRQAAGRGLQLLFYSVGIGQISSEVPQNLSASRPQDRQFILSSKKLLLSDSGFYLCAHNRGPDSPLHFGNGTRLTVT.

This clone was seen just once. The rearrangement links TRBV24-1 to TRBJ1-5; maybe TRBD1 (6 bases). The germline gives CDR1 KGHDR, CDR2 SFDVKD. Trimming took off 2 bases at V and 7 bases at J, with 11 bases between the two ends. This CDR3 comprises 14 residues. CDR3 bases: TGTGCCACCAGTGATTCAGGGGAAGGGCAGCCCCAGCATTTT. Translation: CATSDSGEGQPQHF.

The chain is built from TRBV7-3 and TRBJ1-2; TRBD1 matches 7 bases. CDR1 SGHTA and CDR2 FQGTGA come from the germline V gene. The CDR3 has 13 residues. V shed 5 bases, J shed 3 bases, and the junction held 3 bases outside the gene matches. CDR3 loop: CASSQDRDYGYTF. CDR3 coding DNA: TGTGCCAGCAGCCAAGACAGGGACTATGGCTACACCTTC.

This chain links TRBV10-3 with TRBJ1-5, with TRBD1 as a possible D gene (5 bases). This CDR3 contains 14 residues. Trimming stripped 4 bases from V and 7 bases from J, with 14 bases between. The germline CDR1 and CDR2 sequences are ENHRY and SYGVKD. Here the CDR3 reads CAISAGGSVQPQHF. CDR3 nucleotides: TGTGCCATCAGTGCGGGGGGTAGTGTACAGCCCCAGCATTTT.

The chain recombines TRBV6-2 or TRBV6-3 with TRBJ2-1, with TRBD2 matching 10 bases. V was clipped by 0 bases and J by 2 bases; unmatched bases: 13. CDR1 MNHEY and CDR2 SVGEGT come from the germline V gene. This CDR3 has 20 residues. This CDR3 reads CASSYSPSGGAIMAYNEQFF. For the CDR3, the DNA is TGTGCCAGCAGTTACTCGCCAAGCGGGGGGGCGATTATGGCCTACAATGAGCAGTTCTTC.

The V gene is TRBV7-3, the J gene TRBJ2-5; 7 bases match TRBD2. The CDR3 spans 14 residues. Germline assignment: CDR1 SGHTA and CDR2 FQGTGA. With 5 bases clipped from V and 5 bases from J, the junction kept 8 bases outside the gene matches. CDR3 amino acids: CASSPSGGVETQYF. CDR3 nucleotide sequence: TGTGCCAGCAGCCCCTCGGGGGGAGTTGAGACCCAGTACTTC.

This chain uses TRBV11-3 with TRBJ2-3, with D possibly being TRBD1 (5 bases). Trimming shortened V by 4 bases and J by 0 bases, and 8 bases separated the two germline ends. Germline CDR1 reads SGHNT; CDR2 reads YENEEA. This CDR3 has 14 amino acids. CDR3 sequence (DNA): TGTGCCAGCAGCTCTAGACAGAGCACAGATACGCAGTATTTT. It translates to CASSSRQSTDTQYF.

The chain uses TRBV6-2 or TRBV6-3 and TRBJ2-1, with 13 bases lining up with TRBD2. V lost 4 bases and J lost 6; bases outside the gene matches: 9. The CDR3 length is 17 residues. The germline CDR1 and CDR2 sequences are MNHEY and SVGEGT. The CDR3 DNA reads as TGTGCCAGCAGTTCCGCGAGGGGGACTAGCGGGGTCAATGAGCAGTTCTTC. Protein sequence: CASSSARGTSGVNEQFF.